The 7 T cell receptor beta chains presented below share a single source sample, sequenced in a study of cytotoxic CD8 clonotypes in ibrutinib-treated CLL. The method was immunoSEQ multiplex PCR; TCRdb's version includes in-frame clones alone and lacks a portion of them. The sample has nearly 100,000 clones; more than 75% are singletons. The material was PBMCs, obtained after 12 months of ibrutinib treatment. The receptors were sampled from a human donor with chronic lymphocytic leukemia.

For the CDR3, the DNA is TGTGCCAGTAGTATTGGGGCCACAGATACGCAGTATTTT. This gives the protein CASSIGATDTQYF. J is TRBJ2-3 and V is TRBV19, with a tentative D call TRBD1 (5 bases). Per germline, CDR1 LNHDA and CDR2 SQIVND (reference sequence). V lost 3 bases and J 2 bases, leaving 6 bases between the germline ends. The CDR3 is 13 residues long.

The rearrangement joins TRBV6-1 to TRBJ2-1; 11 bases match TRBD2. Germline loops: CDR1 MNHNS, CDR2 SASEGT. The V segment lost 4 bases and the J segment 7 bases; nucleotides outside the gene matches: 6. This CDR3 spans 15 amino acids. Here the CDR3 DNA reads TGTGCCAGCAGTGCGACTAGCGGGGTCGAAAATGAGCAGTTCTTC. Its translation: CASSATSGVENEQFF.

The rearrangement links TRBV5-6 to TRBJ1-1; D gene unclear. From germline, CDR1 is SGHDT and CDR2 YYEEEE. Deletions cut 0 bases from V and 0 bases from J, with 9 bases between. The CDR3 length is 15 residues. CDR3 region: CASSLVLGLNTEAFF. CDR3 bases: TGTGCCAGCAGCTTGGTTCTGGGGTTGAACACTGAAGCTTTCTTT.

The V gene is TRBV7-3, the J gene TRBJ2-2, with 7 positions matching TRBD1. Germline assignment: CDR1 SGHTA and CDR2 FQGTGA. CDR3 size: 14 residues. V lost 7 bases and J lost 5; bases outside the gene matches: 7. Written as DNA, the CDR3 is TGTGCCAGCACGAGGGACAGCCGGACCGGGGAGCTGTTTTTT. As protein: CASTRDSRTGELFF.

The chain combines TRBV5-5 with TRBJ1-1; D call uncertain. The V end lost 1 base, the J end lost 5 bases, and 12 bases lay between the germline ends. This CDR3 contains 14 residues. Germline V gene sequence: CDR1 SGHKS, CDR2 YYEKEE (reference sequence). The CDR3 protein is CASSLYPVGTEAFF. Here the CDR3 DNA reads TGTGCCAGCAGCTTGTATCCCGTCGGAACTGAAGCTTTCTTT.

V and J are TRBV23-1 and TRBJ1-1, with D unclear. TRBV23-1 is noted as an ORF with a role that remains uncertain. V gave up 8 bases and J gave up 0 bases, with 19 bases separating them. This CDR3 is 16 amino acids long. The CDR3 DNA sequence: TGCGCCAGCCCGCGCACTCGGAAAGACTTGAACACTGAAGCTTTCTTT. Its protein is CASPRTRKDLNTEAFF.

CDR3 loop: CASSLNYGGRLNEQFF. CDR3 nucleotide sequence: TGTGCCAGCAGCTTAAATTACGGGGGACGTTTAAATGAGCAGTTCTTC. The rearrangement uses TRBV7-3 and TRBJ2-1; possible D gene TRBD2, 6 bases. V lost 1 base to trimming and J lost 7 bases, with 17 bases between them. The CDR3 loop spans 16 amino acids. The germline CDR1 and CDR2 sequences are SGHTA and FQGTGA.